Below, 6 T cell receptor beta chains from the same sample are listed, as sequenced in a study of blood T cells in healthy people across ages. The use of a sample-barcoded 5' primer and a J-beta primer mix characterized a second PCR of roughly 6 to 12 cycles. TCRdb ran MiXCR on the 5' RACE reads and lists one entry per CDR3 protein. The repertoire consists of about 680,000 distinct CDR3 sequences, with roughly 49% occurring once and the leading ten covering 25% to 35%. Sequenced sample: blood. The receptors derive from a woman aged 55 to 70 in good health.

The chain combines TRBV20-1 with TRBJ2-3; 8 bases agree with TRBD2. V was clipped by 1 base and J by 2 bases; unmatched bases: 5. In germline, CDR1 is DFQATT, CDR2 SNEGSKA (reference sequence). This CDR3 comprises 15 residues. Written as DNA, the CDR3 is TGCAGTGCTAGAGGTAGCGGGATTACCACAGATACGCAGTATTTT. Residues: CSARGSGITTDTQYF.

The chain links TRBV11-2 to TRBJ2-5; TRBD1 matches 8 bases. Germline CDR1 is SGHAT and CDR2 is FQNNGV. CDR3 length: 15 amino acids. The V and J ends lost 6 bases and 11 bases, in that order; junction bases with no gene match: 17. The CDR3 DNA follows: TGTGCCAGCAGAAAGACAGGGGTTTTGGACAATGAGCAGTACTTC. Amino acid sequence: CASRKTGVLDNEQYF.

This chain connects TRBV29-1 to TRBJ1-2; TRBD1 matches 9 bases. J gave up 4 bases and V 7 bases, and 22 bases lay outside the gene matches. The germline CDR1 and CDR2 sequences are SQVTM and ANQGSEA. This CDR3 region has 18 residues. CDR3 bases: TGCAGCGGTGCTTCACCCGGGACAGGGCCGCCCAGTGGCTATGGCTACACCTTC. This codes for CSGASPGTGPPSGYGYTF.

The V and J genes are TRBV2 and TRBJ2-4; 14 bases are shared with TRBD2. V lost 6 bases and J lost 3; bases outside the gene matches: 10. CDR3 length: 18 amino acids. CDR1 SNHLY and CDR2 FYNNEI come from the germline V gene. CDR3 sequence: CASSMPGLAGDFKNIQYF. The CDR3 region has the DNA TGTGCCAGCAGCATGCCGGGACTAGCGGGAGACTTCAAAAACATTCAGTACTTC. The entire variable domain, with the rest obtained from reference TRBV2 and TRBJ2-4, is as follows: EPEVTQTPSHQVTQMGQEVILRCVPISNHLYFYWYRQILGQKVEFLVSFYNNEISEKSEIFDDQFSVERPDGSNFTLKIRSTKLEDSAMYFCASSMPGLAGDFKNIQYFGAGTRLSVL.

The table lists this clonotype with many counts. The V and J genes are TRBV7-9 and TRBJ2-3; TRBD1 matches at 7 bases. CDR3 length equals 16 residues. Germline CDR1 reads SEHNR; CDR2 reads FQNEAQ (reference sequence). The junction had 10 bases not matched to a gene; V was cut back by 5 bases and J by 2 bases. CDR3 in DNA: TGTGCCAGCAGCCCCTGGGACAGCGGATTCACAGATACGCAGTATTTT. Amino acids: CASSPWDSGFTDTQYF. Supplemented by reference TRBV7-9 and TRBJ2-3, the full variable domain reads DTGVSQNPRHKITKRGQNVTFRCDPISEHNRLYWYRQTLGQGPEFLTYFQNEAQLEKSRLLSDRFSAERPKGSFSTLEIQRTEQGDSAMYLCASSPWDSGFTDTQYFGPGTRLTVL.

The chain joins TRBV4-3 to TRBJ2-7; D gene uncertain. The CDR3 is made up of 15 amino acids. V lost 1 base and J 2 bases, leaving 12 bases between the germline ends. The germline V gene has CDR1 LGHNA and CDR2 YSLEER. The CDR3 DNA sequence: TGCGCCAGCAGCCAAGCTCGTAATCCGGCCTACGAGCAGTACTTC. It yields the protein CASSQARNPAYEQYF.